This T cell receptor (beta chain) was identified in a study of beta chain features in type 1 diabetes. General study findings and limits: Among all four CD4+ subsets, Type 1 diabetes patients had TCRB CDR3s that were moderately but significantly shorter. Compared with healthy donors, patients appeared to share more similar naive, central memory and regulatory TCRB repertoires.

The CDR3 is 15 amino acids. The V gene lost 4 bases and the J gene lost 5 bases, with 16 bases spanning the gap. Germline CDR1 is SGDLS and CDR2 is YYNGEE. There are a few counts of this clone. Its antigen is not identified. Expressed TCRB transcripts were sequenced, since all the RNA that had been isolated was reverse transcribed. Profiled with immunoSEQ multiplex PCR; TCRdb holds only in-frame clones, not every one. The data contain hundreds of thousands of clones, roughly 12% of them singletons. Sequencing was performed on naive CD4+ T cells from blood. The source of this sequence is a man aged 18 to 29 with type 1 diabetes. V and J are TRBV9 and TRBJ1-5; TRBD1 is a possible D gene (5 bases). CDR3 protein: CASSPGWEIYQPQHF. The CDR3 nucleotides read TGTGCCAGCAGCCCAGGGTGGGAGATTTATCAGCCCCAGCATTTT.